This T cell receptor beta chain originates from a study of T cell clonality in common variable immunodeficiency. Trimming shortened V by 0 bases and J by 4 bases, and 12 bases separated the two germline ends. Germline lookup yields CDR1 SQVTM and CDR2 ANQGSEA. The CDR3 is 14 amino acids. Profiled with immunoSEQ multiplex PCR; TCRdb holds only in-frame clones, not every one. In total the sample includes around 55,000 clones, none of them seen once. This clone was counted ten times or more. The read stops 3 residues short of the end of the CDR3; the missing end is completed from the germline J gene. The sequenced sample was peripheral blood mononuclear cells. The V and J genes are TRBV29-1 and TRBJ1-2; D remains unclear. The TCR sequence derives from a person aged 18-69 years in good health. The CDR3 DNA, read in part, is TGCAGCGTTGAAGAATGGTCAGGCCCCTATGGC. This gives the protein CSVEEWSGPYG. The complete CDR3 protein is CSVEEWSGPYGYTF.